Shown below are 4 T cell receptor beta chains from a single sample sequenced in a study of blood T cell repertoires in COVID-19. The repertoire was sequenced with immunoSEQ multiplex PCR; TCRdb's copy has only in-frame clones and lacks some. This sample yields roughly 77,000 clones, of which about three quarters are seen a single time; around 9.5% belongs to the top ten. The specimen sequenced was peripheral blood. These receptors originate from a human donor in a cohort sampled during active COVID-19.

The gene calls are TRBV7-2 and TRBJ1-1; TRBD1 matches 9 bases. In germline, CDR1 is SGHTA, CDR2 FQGNSA. The CDR3 length is 14 residues. V shed 5 bases, J shed 5 bases, and the junction held 6 bases outside the gene matches. The CDR3 spells CASSPRDRVTEAFF. The CDR3 DNA reads as TGTGCCAGCAGCCCCCGGGACAGGGTTACTGAAGCTTTCTTT.

The chain joins TRBV30 to TRBJ1-1; 8 bases are shared with TRBD1. This CDR3 spans 13 amino acids. Germline values: CDR1 GTSNPN, CDR2 SVGIG (reference sequence). The junction had 3 bases not matched to a gene; V was cut back by 5 bases and J by 1 base. CDR3 nucleotides: TGTGCCTGGGGGACAGGCTCGAACACTGAAGCTTTCTTT. Translating gives CAWGTGSNTEAFF.

V and J are TRBV10-2 and TRBJ2-3; 8 bases are a match to TRBD1. Per the germline V gene, CDR1 is WSHSY and CDR2 is SAAADI. The CDR3 has 15 residues. V was clipped by 4 bases and J by 0 bases; unmatched bases: 3. CDR3 sequence: CASSVDRESTDTQYF. For the CDR3, the DNA is TGCGCCAGCAGTGTGGACAGGGAGAGCACAGATACGCAGTATTTT.

This chain links TRBV4-3 with TRBJ1-2; TRBD1 matches 7 bases. Unmatched junction bases numbered 6, after V lost 1 base and J lost 4 bases. This CDR3 spans 15 amino acids. CDR1 LGHNA and CDR2 YSLEER come from the germline V gene. This CDR3 is CASSQGEGASYGYTF. The CDR3 nucleotides are TGCGCCAGCAGCCAAGGAGAGGGGGCCTCCTATGGCTACACCTTC.